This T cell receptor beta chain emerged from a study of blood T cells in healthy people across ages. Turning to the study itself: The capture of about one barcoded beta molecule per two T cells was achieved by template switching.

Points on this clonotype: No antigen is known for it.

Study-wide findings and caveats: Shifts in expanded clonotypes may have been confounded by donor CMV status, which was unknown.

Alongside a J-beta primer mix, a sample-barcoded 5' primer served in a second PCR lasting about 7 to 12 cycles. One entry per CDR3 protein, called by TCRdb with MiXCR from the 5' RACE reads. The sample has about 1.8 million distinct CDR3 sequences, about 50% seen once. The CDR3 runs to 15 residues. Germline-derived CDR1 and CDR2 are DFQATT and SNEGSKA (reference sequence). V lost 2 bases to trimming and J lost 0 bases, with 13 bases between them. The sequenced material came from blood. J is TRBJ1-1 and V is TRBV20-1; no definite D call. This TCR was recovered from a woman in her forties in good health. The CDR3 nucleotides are TGCAGTGCTAGATCAGGAGGCCAGTTGAACACTGAAGCTTTCTTT. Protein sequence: CSARSGGQLNTEAFF.